This T cell receptor beta chain was profiled in a study of shared clonotypes between healthy human individuals. Using immunoSEQ multiplex PCR, the repertoire was profiled, and TCRdb retains in-frame clones only, with some absent. Of about 2.4 million clones listed, 90% to 95% are singletons. Healthy HIV-negative adults with no recent acute infections or vaccinations were recruited as donors. This clone has only one observation. Germline V CDR1 and CDR2: MDHEN, SYDVKM. The length of the CDR3 is 15 residues. With V trimmed by 3 bases and J by 7 bases, 9 bases remained unmatched. The sequence came from a young man in good health. Some clones in this sample may be carry-over from other donors' samples. The chain couples TRBV28 to TRBJ1-2; 9 nucleotides agree with TRBD1. Sequenced sample: naive CD4+ T cells from PBMCs. The sample's subset: CD45RA+ positively selected. In nucleotides, the CDR3 is TGTGCCAGCAGTTTTCCGGGACAGGGAAGGGGTGGCTACACCTTC. It is translated as CASSFPGQGRGGYTF.